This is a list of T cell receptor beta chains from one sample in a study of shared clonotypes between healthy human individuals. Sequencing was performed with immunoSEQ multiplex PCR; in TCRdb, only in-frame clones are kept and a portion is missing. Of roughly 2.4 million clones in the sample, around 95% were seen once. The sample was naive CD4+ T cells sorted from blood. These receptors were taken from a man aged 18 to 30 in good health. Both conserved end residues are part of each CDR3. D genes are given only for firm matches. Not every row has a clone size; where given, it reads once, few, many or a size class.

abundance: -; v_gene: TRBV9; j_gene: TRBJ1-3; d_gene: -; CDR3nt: TGTGCCAGCAGCACGGCAGGCGGGATTGGAAACACCATATATTTT; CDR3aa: CASSTAGGIGNTIYF
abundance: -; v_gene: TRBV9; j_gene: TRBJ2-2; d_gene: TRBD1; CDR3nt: TGTGCCAGCAGCGGCGGGACAGGGGTCACCGGGGAGCTGTTTTTT; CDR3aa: CASSGGTGVTGELFF
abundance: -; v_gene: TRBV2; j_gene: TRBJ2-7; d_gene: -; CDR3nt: TGTGCCAGCAGTGAGCGGGGCCCACGATACGAGCAGTACTTC; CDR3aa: CASSERGPRYEQYF
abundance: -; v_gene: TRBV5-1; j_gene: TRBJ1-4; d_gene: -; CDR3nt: TGCGCCAGCAGCCAGGACAGCTTCAATGAAAAACTGTTTTTT; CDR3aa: CASSQDSFNEKLFF
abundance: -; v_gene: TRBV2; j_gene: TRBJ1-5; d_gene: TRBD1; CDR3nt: TGTGCCAGCAGTCTGACGGACAGGGTCCATCAGCCCCAGCATTTT; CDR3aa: CASSLTDRVHQPQHF
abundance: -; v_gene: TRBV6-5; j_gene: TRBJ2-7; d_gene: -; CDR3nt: TGTGCCAGCAGTCCCGGGACCGTGAGGGGCGAGTACTTC; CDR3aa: CASSPGTVRGEYF
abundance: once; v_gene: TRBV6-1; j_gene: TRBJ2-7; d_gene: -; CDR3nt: TGTGCCAGCAGTGGAGCAACAGCGGTCGAGCAGTACTTC; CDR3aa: CASSGATAVEQYF
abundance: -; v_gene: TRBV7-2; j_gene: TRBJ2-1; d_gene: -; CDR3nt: TGTGCCAGCAGCTTAGGTGGGAGCACCTACAATGAGCAGTTCTTC; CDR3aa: CASSLGGSTYNEQFF
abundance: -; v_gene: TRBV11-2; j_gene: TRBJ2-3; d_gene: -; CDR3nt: TGTGCCAGCAGCTTAAGGTGGAACACAGATACGCAGTATTTT; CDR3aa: CASSLRWNTDTQYF
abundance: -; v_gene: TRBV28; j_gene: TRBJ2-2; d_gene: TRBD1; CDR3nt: TGTGCCAGCAGTGCACCGGGACAGGGGAGGACCGGGGAGCTGTTTTTT; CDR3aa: CASSAPGQGRTGELFF
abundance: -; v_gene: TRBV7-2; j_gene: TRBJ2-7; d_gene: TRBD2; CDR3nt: TGTGCCAGCAGCCTGACTAGCGGGAGTGCTTACGAGCAGTACTTC; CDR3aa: CASSLTSGSAYEQYF
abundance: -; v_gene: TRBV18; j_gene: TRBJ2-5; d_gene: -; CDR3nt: TGTGCCAGCTCACCACCTCGACAGGTCCAAGAGACCCAGTACTTC; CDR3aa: CASSPPRQVQETQYF
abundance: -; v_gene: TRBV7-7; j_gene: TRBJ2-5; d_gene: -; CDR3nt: TGTGCTAGCAGCTTAGGACGGACCAGCCAAGAGACCCAGTACTTC; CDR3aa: CASSLGRTSQETQYF
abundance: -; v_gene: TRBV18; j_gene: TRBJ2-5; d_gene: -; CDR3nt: TGTGCCAGCTCACCAACCAGGGGTGAGACCCAGTACTTC; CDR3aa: CASSPTRGETQYF
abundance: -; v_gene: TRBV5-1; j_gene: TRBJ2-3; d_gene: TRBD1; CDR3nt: TGCGCCAGCAGCTTGGGGGACAGGGTCACAGATACGCAGTATTTT; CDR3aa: CASSLGDRVTDTQYF
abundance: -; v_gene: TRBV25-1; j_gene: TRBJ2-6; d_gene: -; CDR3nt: TGTGCCAGCAGGGCTGGGGCCAACGTCCTGACTTTC; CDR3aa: CASRAGANVLTF
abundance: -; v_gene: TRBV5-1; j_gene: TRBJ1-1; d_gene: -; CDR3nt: TGCGCCAGCAGCCGGGGCGCGGCGGGTGGCACTGAAGCTTTCTTT; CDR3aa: CASSRGAAGGTEAFF
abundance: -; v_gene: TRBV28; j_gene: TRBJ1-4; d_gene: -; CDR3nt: TGTGCCAGCAGTTCACCAATCTTCAATGAAAAACTGTTTTTT; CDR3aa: CASSSPIFNEKLFF
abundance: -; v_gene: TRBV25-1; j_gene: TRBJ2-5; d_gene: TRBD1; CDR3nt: TGTGCCAGCAGTGATCCCGGACAGGGCGCGGGGGAGACCCAGTACTTC; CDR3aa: CASSDPGQGAGETQYF
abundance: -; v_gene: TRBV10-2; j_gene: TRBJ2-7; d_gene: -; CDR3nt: TGCGCCAGCAGGGACTACGCCTACGAGCAGTACTTC; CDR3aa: CASRDYAYEQYF
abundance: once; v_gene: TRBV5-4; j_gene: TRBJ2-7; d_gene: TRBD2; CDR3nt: TGTGCCAGCAGCTCGGGACTAGCGGGAGTAGGAGAGCAGTACTTC; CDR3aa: CASSSGLAGVGEQYF
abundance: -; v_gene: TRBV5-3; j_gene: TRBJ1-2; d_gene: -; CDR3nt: TGTGCCAGAAGCTTGGCCGGGACTCGGGATGGCTACACCTTC; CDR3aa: CARSLAGTRDGYTF
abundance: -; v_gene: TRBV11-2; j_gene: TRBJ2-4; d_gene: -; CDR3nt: TGTGCCAGCAGCGCGGGCCAGGGTTGGGCCAAAAACATTCAGTACTTC; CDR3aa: CASSAGQGWAKNIQYF
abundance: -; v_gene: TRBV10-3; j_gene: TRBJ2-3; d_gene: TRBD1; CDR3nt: TGTGCCATCAGTGAAGGGGGCGGCACAGATACGCAGTATTTT; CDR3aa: CAISEGGGTDTQYF
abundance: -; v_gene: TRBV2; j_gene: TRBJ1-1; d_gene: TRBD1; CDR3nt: TGTGCCAGCAGTGCTCAGGGGGGGGGCACTGAAGCTTTCTTT; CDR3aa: CASSAQGGGTEAFF
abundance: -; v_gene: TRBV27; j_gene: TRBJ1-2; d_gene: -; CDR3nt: TGTGCCAGCAGTTTATCGGGGCGATCGTTCTATGGCTACACCTTC; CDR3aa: CASSLSGRSFYGYTF
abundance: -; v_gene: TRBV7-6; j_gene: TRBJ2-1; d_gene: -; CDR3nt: TGTGCCAGCAGCTTAATCTCCGGGAATGAGCAGTTCTTC; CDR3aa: CASSLISGNEQFF
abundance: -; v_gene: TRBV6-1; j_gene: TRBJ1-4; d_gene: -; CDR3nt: TGTGCCAGCAGAAGGGACCCCACAACTAATGAAAAACTGTTTTTT; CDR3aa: CASRRDPTTNEKLFF
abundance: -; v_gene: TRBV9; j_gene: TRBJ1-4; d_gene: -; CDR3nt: TGTGCCAGCAGCCCCGAGGGGTCTGCTAATGAAAAACTGTTTTTT; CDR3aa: CASSPEGSANEKLFF
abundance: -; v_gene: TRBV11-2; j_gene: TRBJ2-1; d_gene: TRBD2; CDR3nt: TGTGCCAGCAACCGACTAGCGGGAGTTTCCTACAATGAGCAGTTCTTC; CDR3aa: CASNRLAGVSYNEQFF
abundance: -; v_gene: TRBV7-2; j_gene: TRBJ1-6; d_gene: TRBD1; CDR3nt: TGTGCCAGCAGCTTGGTCCGGGACAGGTTTTTTAATTCGGCCCTCCACTTT; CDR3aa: CASSLVRDRFFNSALHF
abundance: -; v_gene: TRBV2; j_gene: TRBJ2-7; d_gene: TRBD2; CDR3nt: TGTGCCAGCAGACGGACTAGCGGGATTAATGAGCAGTACTTC; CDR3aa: CASRRTSGINEQYF
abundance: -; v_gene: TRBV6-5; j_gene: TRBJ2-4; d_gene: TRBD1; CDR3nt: TGTGCCAGCAGTCCCCGACAGGGTTTGAAAAACATTCAGTACTTC; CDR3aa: CASSPRQGLKNIQYF
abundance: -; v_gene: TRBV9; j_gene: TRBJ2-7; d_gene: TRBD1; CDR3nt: TGTGCCAGCAGCCCTCGGGACAGGGCCTACGAGCAGTACTTC; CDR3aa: CASSPRDRAYEQYF
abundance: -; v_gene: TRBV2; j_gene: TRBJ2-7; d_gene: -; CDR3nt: TGTGCCAGCAGTGACCGGTTGGGGACCTCTCTTGGGACGCAGTACTTC; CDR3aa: CASSDRLGTSLGTQYF
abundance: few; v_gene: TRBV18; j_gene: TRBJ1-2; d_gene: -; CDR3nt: TGTGCCAGCTCACCATCGGAGGGACCCTATGGCTACACCTTC; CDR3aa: CASSPSEGPYGYTF
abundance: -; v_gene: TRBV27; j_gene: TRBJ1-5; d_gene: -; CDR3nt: TGTGCCAGCAGTTTTGCGGGGCCGGGCAATCAGCCCCAGCATTTT; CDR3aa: CASSFAGPGNQPQHF
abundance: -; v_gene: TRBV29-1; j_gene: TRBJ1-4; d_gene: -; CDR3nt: TGCAGCGTTGAGTTCCAGAATGAAAAACTGTTTTTT; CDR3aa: CSVEFQNEKLFF
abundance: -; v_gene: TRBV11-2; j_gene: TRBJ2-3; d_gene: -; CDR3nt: TGTGCCAGCAGCGGACAAGACACAGATACGCAGTATTTT; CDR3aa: CASSGQDTDTQYF
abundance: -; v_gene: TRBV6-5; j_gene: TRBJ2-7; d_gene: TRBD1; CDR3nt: TGTGCCAGCAGTTACTCAGGGGGCGTCACCTACGAGCAGTACTTC; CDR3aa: CASSYSGGVTYEQYF
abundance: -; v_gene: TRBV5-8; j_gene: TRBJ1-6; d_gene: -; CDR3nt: TGTGCCAGCAGCTTCCCCTATAATTCACCCCTCCACTTT; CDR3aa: CASSFPYNSPLHF
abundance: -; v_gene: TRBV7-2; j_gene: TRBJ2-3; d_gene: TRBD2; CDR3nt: TGTGCCAGCAGCAACTTAGCGGGAGGGGCTACAGATACGCAGTATTTT; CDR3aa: CASSNLAGGATDTQYF
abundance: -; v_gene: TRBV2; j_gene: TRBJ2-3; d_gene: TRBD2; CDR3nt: TGTGCCAGCAGCCCCCTAGCGGGGGCCAACACAGATACGCAGTATTTT; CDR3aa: CASSPLAGANTDTQYF
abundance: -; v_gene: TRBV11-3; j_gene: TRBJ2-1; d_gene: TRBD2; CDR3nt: TGTGCCAGCAGCCTAAGGACTAGCGGGGGGGACAATGAGCAGTTCTTC; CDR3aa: CASSLRTSGGDNEQFF